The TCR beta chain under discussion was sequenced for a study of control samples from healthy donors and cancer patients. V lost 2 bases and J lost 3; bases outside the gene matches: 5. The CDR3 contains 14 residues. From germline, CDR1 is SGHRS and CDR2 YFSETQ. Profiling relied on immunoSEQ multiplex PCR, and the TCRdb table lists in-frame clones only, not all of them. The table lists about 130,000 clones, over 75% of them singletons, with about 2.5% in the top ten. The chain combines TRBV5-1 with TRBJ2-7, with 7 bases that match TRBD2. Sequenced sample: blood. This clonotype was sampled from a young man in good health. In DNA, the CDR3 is TGCGCCAGCAGCTTAAGCGGGGCAGACTACGAGCAGTACTTC. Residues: CASSLSGADYEQYF.